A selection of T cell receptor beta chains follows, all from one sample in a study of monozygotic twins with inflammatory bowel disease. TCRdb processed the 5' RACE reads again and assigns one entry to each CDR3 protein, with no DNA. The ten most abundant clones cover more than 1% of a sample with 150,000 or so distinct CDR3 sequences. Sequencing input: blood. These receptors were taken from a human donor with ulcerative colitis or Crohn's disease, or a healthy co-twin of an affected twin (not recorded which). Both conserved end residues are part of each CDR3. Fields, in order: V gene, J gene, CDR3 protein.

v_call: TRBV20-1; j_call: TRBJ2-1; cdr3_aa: CSAESGISNEQFF
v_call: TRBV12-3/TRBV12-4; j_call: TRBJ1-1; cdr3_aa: CASSSGLHRVTEAFF
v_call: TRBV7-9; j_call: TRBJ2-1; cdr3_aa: CASSFTTGGYNNEQFF
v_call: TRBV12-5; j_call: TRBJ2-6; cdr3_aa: CASGTHRGPGANVLTF
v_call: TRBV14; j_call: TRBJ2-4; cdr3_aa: CASSQDVKNIQYF
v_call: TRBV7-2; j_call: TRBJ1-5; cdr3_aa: CASSLATLGQPQHF
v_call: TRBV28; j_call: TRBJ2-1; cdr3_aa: CASSRDLGSLNEQFF
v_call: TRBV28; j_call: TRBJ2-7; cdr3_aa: CASSQRTGAYEQYF
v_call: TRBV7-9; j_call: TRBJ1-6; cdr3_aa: CASSPQLLENSPLHF
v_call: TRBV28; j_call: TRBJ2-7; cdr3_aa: CASSSLTGGRNEQYF
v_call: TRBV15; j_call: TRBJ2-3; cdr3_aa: CATSRDASGSTDTQYF
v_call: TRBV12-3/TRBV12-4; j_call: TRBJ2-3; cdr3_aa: CASSGDFSWGTDTQYF
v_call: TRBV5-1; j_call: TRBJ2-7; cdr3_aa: CASSSGLAGGYEQYF
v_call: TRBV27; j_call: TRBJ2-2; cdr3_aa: CASSLFWQEGTSLPNTGELFF
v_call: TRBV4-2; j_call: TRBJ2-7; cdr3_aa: CASSQVRASGNYEQYF
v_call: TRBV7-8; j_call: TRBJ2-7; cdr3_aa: CASSFLSSYEQYF
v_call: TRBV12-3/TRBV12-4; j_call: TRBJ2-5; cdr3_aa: CASSLDPPGQGIETQYF
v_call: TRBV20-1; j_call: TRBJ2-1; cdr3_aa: CSATSVLDNEQFF
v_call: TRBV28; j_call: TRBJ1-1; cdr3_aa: CASHQPGRAEAFF
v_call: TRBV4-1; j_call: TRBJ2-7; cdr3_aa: CASSQERASSYEQYF
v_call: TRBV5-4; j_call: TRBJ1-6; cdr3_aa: CASTKRVQGYNSPLHF
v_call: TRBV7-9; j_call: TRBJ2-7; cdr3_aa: CASSYGLAASYEQYF
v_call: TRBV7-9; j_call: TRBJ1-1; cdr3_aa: CASSFIRDTEAFF
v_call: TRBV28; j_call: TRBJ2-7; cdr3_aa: CASSGSDLRNEQYF
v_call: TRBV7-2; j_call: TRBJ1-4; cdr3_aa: CASSLRTGQYEKLFF
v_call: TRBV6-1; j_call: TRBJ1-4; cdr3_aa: CASSKRDRGIATNEKLFF
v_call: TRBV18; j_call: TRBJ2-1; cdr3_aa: CASSPVGGTSYNEQFF